This paragraph covers one T cell receptor (beta chain) sequence. This entry comes from a study of blood T cell repertoires in COVID-19. Overall study context: Samples of COVID-19 (acute and convalescent) were obtained from the United States, Italy and Spain. PBMCs, B-cell-depleted T cells, or T cells were the source of the cDNA or gDNA that made up the material.

In the study's own analysis: Reference gene primer amplification gave estimated nucleated cell counts. The assay was immunoSEQ multiplex PCR, and TCRdb's table has in-frame clones only and misses some. The DNA was the basis for D and trimming; V, J and clone size are from that table. The top ten clones hold around 6.3% of a sample with 100,000 to 150,000 clones, 85% to 90% of them seen once. The trim removed 4 bases at V and 7 bases at J, leaving 11 bases unmatched. CDR1 is SGHKS and CDR2 is YYEKEE in the germline V gene (reference sequence). CDR3 length equals 16 residues. The V call is TRBV5-5, the J call TRBJ2-2; 9 positions agree with TRBD1. The sequence was obtained from a man older than 75 with active or convalescent COVID-19. The source material was peripheral blood. This CDR3 is CASSHNRGRRIGELFF. The CDR3 DNA reads as TGTGCCAGCAGCCATAACAGGGGGCGCAGAATCGGGGAGCTGTTTTTT.